Listed here is a single T cell receptor (beta chain). Here immunoSEQ multiplex PCR was the method, and the copy in TCRdb shows in-frame clones only, minus some. Of over 75,000 clones listed, approximately 88% are singletons. This record belongs to a study of PD-L1 blockade in urothelial cancer. The time point is: pretreatment peripheral blood. The CDR3 covers 15 residues. In germline, CDR1 is MDHEN, CDR2 SYDVKM. Between the trimmed V and J ends, which lost 2 bases and 1 base, there was a span of 9 bases. The sample was PBMCs, taken around atezolizumab (anti-PD-L1) treatment. This sequence originates from a woman older than 75 with urothelial cancer. This chain joins TRBV28 and TRBJ1-5; no firm D call. CDR3 sequence: CASSLAGSSNQPQHF. CDR3 DNA: TGTGCCAGCAGTTTAGCGGGGAGCAGCAATCAGCCCCAGCATTTT.